This T cell receptor beta chain was identified during a study of blood T cell repertoires in COVID-19. Assay: immunoSEQ multiplex PCR; the TCRdb copy retains only in-frame clones and omits some. The sample carries some 270,000 clones, roughly 90% recorded once. Germline loops: CDR1 LGHNA, CDR2 YNFKEQ. There are 14 residues in the CDR3. The ends lost 6 bases at V and 4 bases at J; junction bases unmatched: 5. Source material: peripheral blood. The TCR sequence derives from a woman in her sixties or seventies with COVID-19, enrolled during active disease. The gene calls are TRBV4-2 and TRBJ1-1, with 10 bases matching TRBD1. The DNA for the CDR3 is TGTGCCAGCAGAGTAGACAGGGGGCTCACTGAAGCTTTCTTT. Encoded protein: CASRVDRGLTEAFF.